This TCR beta chain appears in the sequencing data of a study of blood T cells in healthy people across ages. This clonotype was seen a few times. Its antigen is not identified. The study's findings and limits: Versus aged donors, long-lived donors had higher diversity and more naive CD4+ cells.

The V end lost 1 base, the J end lost 3 bases, and 7 bases lay between the germline ends. Germline values: CDR1 SEHNR, CDR2 FQNEAQ (reference sequence). The CDR3 spans 14 residues. Total RNA, at least 5.5 micrograms per sample, came from PBMCs. The authors ran a second PCR of roughly 7 to 11 cycles using a sample-barcoded 5' primer and a J-beta primer mix. TCRdb re-called the 5' RACE reads through MiXCR, storing one row per CDR3 protein. The sample carries more than 500,000 distinct CDR3 sequences, 27% recorded once. The same sample was also studied in work on T cells of mothers and their children.

This chain uses TRBV7-9 with TRBJ1-5; D unresolved. The source material was blood. This receptor was taken from a boy between 2 and 10 years old in good health. The CDR3 protein is CASSLGRTNQPQHF. The DNA for the CDR3 is TGTGCCAGCAGCTTAGGACGGACCAATCAGCCCCAGCATTTT.